This TCR beta chain was identified in a study of T cell responses to AZD1222 COVID-19 vaccine (dated by TCRdb to about 2021). Background for the entire study: AZD1222 recipients with second doses at about 4 weeks or about 12 weeks were pooled, because spike-specific TCR depth and breadth did not differ between schedules. A total of 230 to 250 trial participants underwent TCR sequencing, of whom 200 to 220 had received two doses of AZD1222 and approximately 25 had received two doses of the MenACWY control vaccine. Trial participants were enrolled by age into 18-55, 56-69 and 70-plus year subgroups, with roughly 150, 30 and 60 TCR-sequenced participants respectively.

According to the germline V gene, CDR1 reads KGHDR and CDR2 reads SFDVKD. Trimmed from V: 7 bases; trimmed from J: 6 bases; junction bases lacking a gene match: 7. The CDR3 holds 14 amino acids from the cysteine to the phenylalanine. Left in the record is the CDR3 DNA by itself, 42 bases read in frame from the first base. Summary of the overall study and its limitations: Because no day 14 peak-response samples were available, repertoires were characterized only after the peak T cell response. Vaccine-associated CD4 TCRs spanned the whole spike protein, with dominant responses in regions 160-218 and 743-854. Nearly half of unique spike-specific TCRs reportedly recognized epitopes outside regions mutated in the B.1.351 and B.1.1.7 variants. Spike-specific TCR breadth and depth rose significantly after two AZD1222 doses compared with day 0 and with MenACWY recipients. Conclusions about previously exposed vaccinees are limited because only five to seven AZD1222 recipients were SARS-CoV-2 seropositive at baseline. Participants were mostly white British, with more females than males. The authors suggested clonal diversity may have been underestimated. In the small 56-69-year group, the increase in depth fell short of significance, most likely because of low power.

Read against the paper, the sample's time point label means: baseline before first vaccination. Vaccinee samples were obtained from the UK trials COV001 and COV002, which included a single-blind randomized controlled phase 2/3 trial of AZD1222 (ChAdOx1 nCoV-19) in healthy adults. For TCRbeta chain sequencing, PBMC samples from trial participants were taken at day 0 and at day 28 after the second dose. The CDR3 regions of human TCRbeta chains were analyzed by immunosequencing. From the authors' description of their analysis: TCRs in the repertoires were compared against a reference library of SARS-CoV-2-specific TCRs that had been generated with the MIRA antigen-specificity platform. Breadth was defined as the fraction of unique TCRs that were SARS-CoV-2-associated. Depth was defined as the fraction of total T cells that were SARS-CoV-2-associated. Using the MIRA data, each spike-specific TCR was mapped to the spike region that the TCR reacts to and placed in a CD4 or CD8 class. Log10-transformed breadth and depth values were compared by one-way ANOVA with Sidak's multiple comparisons tests. The clones in this table, taken by TCRdb from immuneACCESS, are in-frame only. Not every clone is retained; where verified, under half of the shortfall comes from an unresolved V gene, and the cause of the rest is unknown. V and J calls and clone size follow that table, whereas D and trimming were derived from the DNA. Across this sample there are approximately 150,000 clones, with about 91% seen only once. The top ten constitute roughly 2.2% of the sample.

With respect to this clone: This receptor's antigen is unknown. Base qualities are missing; no much larger clone stands one base away.

The clonotype originates from an adult in good health. The rearranged segments are TRBV24-1 and TRBJ1-2, and TRBD1 matches 10 of the central bases. Material: peripheral blood, obtained on day 0 of AZD1222 vaccination. The DNA is as follows: TGTGCCACCAGAGGGACAGGGGAAGGTCATGGCTACACCTTC. Its protein reads: CATRGTGEGHGYTF.